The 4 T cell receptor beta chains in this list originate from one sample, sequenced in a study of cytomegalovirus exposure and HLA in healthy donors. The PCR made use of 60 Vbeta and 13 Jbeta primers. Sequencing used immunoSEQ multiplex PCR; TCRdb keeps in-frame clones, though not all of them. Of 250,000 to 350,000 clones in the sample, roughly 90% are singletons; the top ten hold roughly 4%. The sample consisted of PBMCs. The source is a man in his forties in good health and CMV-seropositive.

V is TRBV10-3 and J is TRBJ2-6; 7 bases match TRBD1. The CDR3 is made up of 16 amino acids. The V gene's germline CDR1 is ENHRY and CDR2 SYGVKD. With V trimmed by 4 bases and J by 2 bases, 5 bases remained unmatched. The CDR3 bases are TGTGCCATCAGTGCCCCGGACAGGCCTGGGGCCAACGTCCTGACTTTC. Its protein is CAISAPDRPGANVLTF.

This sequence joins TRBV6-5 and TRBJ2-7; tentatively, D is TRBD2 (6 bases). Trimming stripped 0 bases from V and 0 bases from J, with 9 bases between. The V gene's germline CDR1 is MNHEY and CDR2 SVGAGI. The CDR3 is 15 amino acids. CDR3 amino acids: CASSYSAGGSYEQYF. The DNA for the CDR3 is TGTGCCAGCAGTTACTCCGCCGGGGGCTCCTACGAGCAGTACTTC.

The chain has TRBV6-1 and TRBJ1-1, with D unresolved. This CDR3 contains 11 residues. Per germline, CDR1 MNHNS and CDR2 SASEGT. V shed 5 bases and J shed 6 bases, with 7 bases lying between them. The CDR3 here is CASSYVAEAFF. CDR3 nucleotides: TGTGCCAGCAGTTATGTCGCTGAAGCTTTCTTT.

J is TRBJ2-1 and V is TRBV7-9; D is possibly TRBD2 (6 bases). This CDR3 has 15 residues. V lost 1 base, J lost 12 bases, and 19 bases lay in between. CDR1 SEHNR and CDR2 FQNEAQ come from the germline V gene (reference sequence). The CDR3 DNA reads TGTGCCAGCAGCTTAGAGGTTCCTCTTACCGGGAGGCAGTTCTTC. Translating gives CASSLEVPLTGRQFF.